A selection of T cell receptor beta chains follows, all from one sample in a study of blood T cell repertoires in COVID-19. This table comes from immunoSEQ multiplex PCR, and its TCRdb copy is limited to in-frame clones, with some not included. The repertoire includes a few hundred thousand clones, 75% to 90% of them detected once, and 4% to 5% sits in the top ten. The sequencing sample was made of peripheral blood. These receptors originate from a woman aged 40 to 50 who had recovered from COVID-19. Each CDR3 is given with its conserved first and last residue. Each record gives: D gene, J gene, V gene, clone size, CDR3 DNA, CDR3 protein. The D gene is left open where the match is weak. The size of a clone is reported for some rows only, either as once, few or many, or as a class for expanded clones.

D: NA
J: TRBJ1-1
V: TRBV3-1/TRBV3-2
size: NA
DNA: TGTGCCAGCAGCCAAGATCCGGGGTTTCAACGAGCTTTCTTT
CDR3: CASSQDPGFQRAFF

D: TRBD2
J: TRBJ2-3
V: TRBV10-1
size: once
DNA: TGCGCCAGCAGTGTTAGTCGAAGCGGGAGTCCAGATACGCAGTATTTT
CDR3: CASSVSRSGSPDTQYF

D: NA
J: TRBJ2-1
V: TRBV6-5
size: NA
DNA: TGTGCCAGTCGACACACCCTCAGGGACAATGAGCAGTTCTTC
CDR3: CASRHTLRDNEQFF

D: NA
J: TRBJ1-1
V: TRBV16
size: NA
DNA: TGTGCCAGCAGTCTTGGGGCTGGGGCTTTCTTT
CDR3: CASSLGAGAFF

D: NA
J: TRBJ1-2
V: TRBV7-9
size: NA
DNA: TGTGCCAGCAGCTTCACAGGGAACTATGGCTACACCTTC
CDR3: CASSFTGNYGYTF

D: NA
J: TRBJ1-4
V: TRBV11-2
size: NA
DNA: TGTGCCAGCAGCTTAGGGCGGCAGGGTAATGAAAAACTGTTTTTT
CDR3: CASSLGRQGNEKLFF

D: NA
J: TRBJ2-3
V: TRBV2
size: NA
DNA: TGTGCCAGCAGTGAAATCAGGGACACAGATACGCAGTATTTT
CDR3: CASSEIRDTDTQYF

D: TRBD1
J: TRBJ1-5
V: TRBV19
size: NA
DNA: TGTGCCAGTAGTCCGGGGACAGTTAATAGCAATCAGCCCCAGCATTTT
CDR3: CASSPGTVNSNQPQHF

D: TRBD1
J: TRBJ1-6
V: TRBV6-5
size: NA
DNA: TGTGCCAGCAGCTGGCCGGGACAGGATAATTCACCCCTCCACTTT
CDR3: CASSWPGQDNSPLHF

D: TRBD1
J: TRBJ1-2
V: TRBV10-3
size: NA
DNA: TGTGCCATCAGTGAACAGGGGTATGGCTACACCTTC
CDR3: CAISEQGYGYTF

D: NA
J: TRBJ2-1
V: TRBV6-1
size: NA
DNA: TGTGCCAGCAGTGAACTCCAGGGTGCCTACAATGAGCAGTTCTTC
CDR3: CASSELQGAYNEQFF